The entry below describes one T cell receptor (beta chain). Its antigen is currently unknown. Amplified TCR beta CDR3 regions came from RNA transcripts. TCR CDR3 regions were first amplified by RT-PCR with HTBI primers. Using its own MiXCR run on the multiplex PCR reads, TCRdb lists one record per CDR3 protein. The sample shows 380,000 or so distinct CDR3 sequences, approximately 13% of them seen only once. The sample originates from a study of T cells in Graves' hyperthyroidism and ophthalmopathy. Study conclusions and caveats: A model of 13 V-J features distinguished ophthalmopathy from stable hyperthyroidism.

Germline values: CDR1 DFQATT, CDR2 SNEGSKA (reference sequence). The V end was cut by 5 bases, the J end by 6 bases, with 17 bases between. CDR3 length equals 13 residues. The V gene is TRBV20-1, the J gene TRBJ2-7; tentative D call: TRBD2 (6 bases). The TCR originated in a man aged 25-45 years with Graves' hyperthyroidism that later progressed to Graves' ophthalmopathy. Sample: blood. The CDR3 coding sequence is TGCAGTGCTGGAGGGCGGGGAAAGGGCGAGCAGTACTTC. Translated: CSAGGRGKGEQYF.